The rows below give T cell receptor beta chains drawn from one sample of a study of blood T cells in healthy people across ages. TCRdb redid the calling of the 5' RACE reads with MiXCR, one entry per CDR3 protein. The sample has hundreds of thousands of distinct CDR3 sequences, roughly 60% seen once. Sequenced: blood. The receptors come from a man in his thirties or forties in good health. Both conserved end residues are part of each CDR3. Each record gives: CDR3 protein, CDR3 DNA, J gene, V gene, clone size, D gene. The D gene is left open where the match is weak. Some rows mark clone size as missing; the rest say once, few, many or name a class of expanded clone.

cdr3_aa: CSATLAGGPGVYEQFF
cdr3_nt: TGCAGTGCTACGCTAGCGGGGGGGCCCGGGGTTTATGAGCAGTTCTTC
j_call: TRBJ2-1
v_call: TRBV20-1
clone_size: -
d_call: TRBD2

cdr3_aa: CASSLRDVADEQYF
cdr3_nt: TGTGCCAGCAGCCTCCGGGACGTAGCCGACGAGCAGTACTTC
j_call: TRBJ2-7
v_call: TRBV6-1
clone_size: -
d_call: -

cdr3_aa: CASSSIGDQETQYF
cdr3_nt: TGTGCCAGCAGTTCCATCGGGGACCAAGAGACCCAGTACTTC
j_call: TRBJ2-5
v_call: TRBV28
clone_size: -
d_call: -

cdr3_aa: CASSLSVSITDTQYF
cdr3_nt: TGTGCCAGCAGCTTATCCGTAAGCATCACAGATACGCAGTATTTT
j_call: TRBJ2-3
v_call: TRBV7-9
clone_size: -
d_call: -

cdr3_aa: CASSARLLQYF
cdr3_nt: TGTGCCAGCAGCGCCCGACTACTTCAGTACTTC
j_call: TRBJ2-4
v_call: TRBV11-2
clone_size: few
d_call: -

cdr3_aa: CASSIVALGANEQFF
cdr3_nt: TGTGCCAGCAGCATAGTCGCCCTGGGGGCCAATGAGCAGTTCTTC
j_call: TRBJ2-1
v_call: TRBV7-2
clone_size: -
d_call: -

cdr3_aa: CASSLEVMTDTQYF
cdr3_nt: TGTGCCAGCAGCTTAGAGGTGATGACAGATACGCAGTATTTT
j_call: TRBJ2-3
v_call: TRBV7-6
clone_size: -
d_call: -

cdr3_aa: CSVEDWGNRRNSQYF
cdr3_nt: TGCAGCGTTGAAGATTGGGGGAACAGGAGGAATTCCCAGTACTTC
j_call: TRBJ2-5
v_call: TRBV29-1
clone_size: -
d_call: -

cdr3_aa: CASSIRRGEQYF
cdr3_nt: TGTGCCAGCAGCATACGGAGGGGCGAGCAGTACTTC
j_call: TRBJ2-7
v_call: TRBV7-9
clone_size: -
d_call: -

cdr3_aa: CAISEAAVQETQYF
cdr3_nt: TGTGCCATCAGTGAGGCGGCAGTCCAAGAGACCCAGTACTTC
j_call: TRBJ2-5
v_call: TRBV10-3
clone_size: -
d_call: -

cdr3_aa: CVSSPGTVSSSYNSPLHF
cdr3_nt: TGTGTCAGCTCACCCGGGACAGTATCCAGCTCCTATAATTCACCCCTCCACTTT
j_call: TRBJ1-6
v_call: TRBV18
clone_size: -
d_call: TRBD1

cdr3_aa: CASRKTRVFYGGYTF
cdr3_nt: TGTGCCAGCAGGAAAACCAGGGTTTTCTACGGTGGCTACACCTTC
j_call: TRBJ1-2
v_call: TRBV12-3/TRBV12-4
clone_size: -
d_call: -

cdr3_aa: CASSLIPGSYEQYF
cdr3_nt: TGTGCCAGCAGTTTGATACCAGGGTCCTACGAGCAGTACTTC
j_call: TRBJ2-7
v_call: TRBV28
clone_size: few
d_call: -

cdr3_aa: CASSNDGLYGYTF
cdr3_nt: TGTGCCAGCAGCAATGACGGACTCTATGGCTACACCTTC
j_call: TRBJ1-2
v_call: TRBV12-3/TRBV12-4
clone_size: -
d_call: -

cdr3_aa: CASSAGRDADYGYTF
cdr3_nt: TGTGCCAGCAGCGCCGGGCGGGATGCGGACTATGGCTACACCTTC
j_call: TRBJ1-2
v_call: TRBV9
clone_size: -
d_call: -

cdr3_aa: CASSSRLHVLTF
cdr3_nt: TGTGCCAGCAGTTCGCGGTTGCACGTCCTGACTTTC
j_call: TRBJ2-6
v_call: TRBV28
clone_size: few
d_call: -

cdr3_aa: CASSQLDREYNEQFF
cdr3_nt: TGCGCCAGCAGCCAACTTGACAGGGAGTACAATGAGCAGTTCTTC
j_call: TRBJ2-1
v_call: TRBV4-1
clone_size: -
d_call: TRBD1

cdr3_aa: CASSQSASGADTQYF
cdr3_nt: TGTGCCAGCAGCCAATCCGCTAGCGGGGCAGATACGCAGTATTTT
j_call: TRBJ2-3
v_call: TRBV16
clone_size: -
d_call: TRBD2